This T cell receptor (beta chain) appears in the sequencing data of a study of cytomegalovirus exposure and HLA in healthy donors. Profiling relied on immunoSEQ multiplex PCR, and the TCRdb table lists in-frame clones only, not all of them. The sample holds about 130,000 clones, around 86% seen once. Donors came from a validation cohort of approximately 110 subjects, distinct from the first 666-subject cohort. The sequence was obtained from a woman younger than 30 in good health and CMV-seronegative. Source material: PBMCs.

CDR3 in DNA: TGTGCCAGCAGTCCGACAGGGCCCGGGGAGCTGTTTTTT. Translation: CASSPTGPGELFF. V is TRBV28 and J is TRBJ2-2, with 7 bases identical to TRBD1. Germline CDR1 MDHEN, CDR2 SYDVKM. There are 13 residues in the CDR3. Losses at the gene ends were 5 bases for V and 6 bases for J; bases not matched to a gene: 3.